The present T cell receptor (beta chain) was sequenced within a study of T cells in Graves' hyperthyroidism and ophthalmopathy. It was uncontrolled infection, other autoimmune disease, pregnancy or lactation that excluded patients. Used for diagnoses were clinical symptoms, serum thyroxine and TRAb, thyroid ultrasound and orbital computed tomography. V dropped 8 bases and J dropped 2 bases, with 11 bases sitting between them. Germline values: CDR1 SQVTM, CDR2 ANQGSEA. CDR3 length: 12 amino acids. From RNA transcripts, TCR beta CDR3 regions were amplified. The TCR CDR3 first-round RT-PCR relied on the HTBI primer set. TCRdb re-called the multiplex PCR reads with MiXCR, one entry per CDR3 protein. The sample gives roughly 580,000 distinct CDR3 sequences, 40% to 55% of which show up once; roughly 8.2% is in the top ten.

This chain uses TRBV29-1 with TRBJ2-3; possible D gene TRBD1, 6 bases. The TCR sequence derives from a woman younger than 30 with Graves' hyperthyroidism. Sample: peripheral blood or thyroid tissue (not recorded which). CDR3 nucleotide sequence: TGCAGCACCCGACAGGACACAGATACGCAGTATTTT. Residues: CSTRQDTDTQYF.